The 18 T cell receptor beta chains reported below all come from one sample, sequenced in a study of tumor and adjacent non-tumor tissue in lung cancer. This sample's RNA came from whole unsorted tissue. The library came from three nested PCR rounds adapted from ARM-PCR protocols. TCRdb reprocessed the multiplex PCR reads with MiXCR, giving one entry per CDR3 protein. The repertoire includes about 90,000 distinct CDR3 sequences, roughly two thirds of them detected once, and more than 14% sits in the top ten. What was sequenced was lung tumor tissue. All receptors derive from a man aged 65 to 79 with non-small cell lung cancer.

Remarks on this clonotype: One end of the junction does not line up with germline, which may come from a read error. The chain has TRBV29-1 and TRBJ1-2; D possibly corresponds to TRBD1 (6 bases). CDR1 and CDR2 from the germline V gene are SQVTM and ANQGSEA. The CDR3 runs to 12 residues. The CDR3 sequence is CSVEVTSGGYTF. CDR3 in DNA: TGCAGCGTTGAAGTCACAAGCGGGGGCTACACTTTC.

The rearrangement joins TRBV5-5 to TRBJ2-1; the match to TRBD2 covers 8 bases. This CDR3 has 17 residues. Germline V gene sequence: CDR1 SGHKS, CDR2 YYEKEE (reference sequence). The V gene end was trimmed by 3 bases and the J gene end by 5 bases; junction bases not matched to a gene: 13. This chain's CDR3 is CASSSRVRGVGNNEQFF. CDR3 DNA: TGTGCCAGCAGCTCCCGCGTGCGGGGGGTTGGTAACAATGAGCAGTTCTTC.

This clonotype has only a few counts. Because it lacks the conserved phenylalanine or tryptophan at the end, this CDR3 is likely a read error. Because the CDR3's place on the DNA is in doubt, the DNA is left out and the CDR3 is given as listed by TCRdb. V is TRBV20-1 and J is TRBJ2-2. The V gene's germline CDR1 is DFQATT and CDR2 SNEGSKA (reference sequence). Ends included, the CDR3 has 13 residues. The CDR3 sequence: CSVLDYDTGELLL.

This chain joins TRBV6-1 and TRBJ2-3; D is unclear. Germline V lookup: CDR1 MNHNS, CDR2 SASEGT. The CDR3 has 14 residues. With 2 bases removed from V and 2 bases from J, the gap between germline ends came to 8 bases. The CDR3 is CASSERTITDTQYF. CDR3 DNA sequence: TGTGCCAGCAGTGAAAGGACCATCACAGATACGCAGTATTTT.

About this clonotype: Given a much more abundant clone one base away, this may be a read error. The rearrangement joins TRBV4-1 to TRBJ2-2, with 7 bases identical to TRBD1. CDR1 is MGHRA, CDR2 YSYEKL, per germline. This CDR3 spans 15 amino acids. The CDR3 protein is CASSLRDRATRELFF. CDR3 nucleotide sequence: TGCGCCAGCAGCCTCCGAGACAGGGCCACCCGGGAGCTGTTTTTT.

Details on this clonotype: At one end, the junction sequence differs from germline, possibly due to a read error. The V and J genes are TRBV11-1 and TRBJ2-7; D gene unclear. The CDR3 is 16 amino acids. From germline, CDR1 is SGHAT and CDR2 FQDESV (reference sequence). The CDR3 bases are TGTGCCAGCAGCTCAGGTCGAACCATGAGCTCCTACGAGCAATATTTC. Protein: CASSSGRTMSSYEQYF.

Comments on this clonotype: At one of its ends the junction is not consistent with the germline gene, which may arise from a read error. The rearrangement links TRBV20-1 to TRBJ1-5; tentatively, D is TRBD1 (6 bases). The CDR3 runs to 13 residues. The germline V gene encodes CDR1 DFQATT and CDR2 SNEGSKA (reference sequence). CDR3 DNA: TGCAGTGCTAATGACAGGAATAATCAGCCCCAGCGTTTT. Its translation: CSANDRNNQPQRF.

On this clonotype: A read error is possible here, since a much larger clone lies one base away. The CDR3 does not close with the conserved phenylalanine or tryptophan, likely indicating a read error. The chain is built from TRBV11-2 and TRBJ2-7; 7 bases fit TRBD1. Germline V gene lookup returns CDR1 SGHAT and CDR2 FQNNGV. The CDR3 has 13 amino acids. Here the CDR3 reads CSSSLGTAYEQYL. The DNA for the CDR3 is TGTTCCAGTAGCCTCGGGACAGCTTACGAGCAGTACCTC.

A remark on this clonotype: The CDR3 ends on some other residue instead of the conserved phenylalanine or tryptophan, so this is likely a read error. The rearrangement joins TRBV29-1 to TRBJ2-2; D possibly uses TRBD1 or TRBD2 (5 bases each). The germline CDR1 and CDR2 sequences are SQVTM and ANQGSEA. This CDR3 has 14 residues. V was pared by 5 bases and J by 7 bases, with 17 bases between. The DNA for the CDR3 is TGCAGCGTTCCTCGGAAAGGGGACCTCGGGGAGCTGTTTGTT. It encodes CSVPRKGDLGELFV.

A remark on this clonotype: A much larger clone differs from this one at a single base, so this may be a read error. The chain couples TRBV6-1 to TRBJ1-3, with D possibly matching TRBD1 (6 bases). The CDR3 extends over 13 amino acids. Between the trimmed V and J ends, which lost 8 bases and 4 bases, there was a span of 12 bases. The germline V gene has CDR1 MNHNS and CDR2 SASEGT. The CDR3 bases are TGTGCCAGCCGGAGGGGGATCGGAAACACCATATATTTT. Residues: CASRRGIGNTIYF.

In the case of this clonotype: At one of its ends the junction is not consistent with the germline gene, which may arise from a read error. CDR3 sequence reads: CASSRTSGRTTYEQYF. As DNA, the CDR3 is TGTGCCAGCAGTCGCACTAGCGGGAGGACGACCTACGAGCAGTATTTC. The chain combines TRBV6-5 with TRBJ2-7, with TRBD2 matching over 12 bases. Looked up from germline, CDR1 is MNHEY and CDR2 is SVGAGI. The CDR3 is made up of 16 amino acids.

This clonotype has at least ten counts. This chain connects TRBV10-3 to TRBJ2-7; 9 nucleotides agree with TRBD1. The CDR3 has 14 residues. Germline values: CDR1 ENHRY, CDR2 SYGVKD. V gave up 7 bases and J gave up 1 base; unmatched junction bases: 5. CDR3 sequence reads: CAINPGTGSYEQYF. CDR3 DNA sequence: TGTGCCATCAACCCCGGGACAGGGTCCTACGAGCAGTACTTC.

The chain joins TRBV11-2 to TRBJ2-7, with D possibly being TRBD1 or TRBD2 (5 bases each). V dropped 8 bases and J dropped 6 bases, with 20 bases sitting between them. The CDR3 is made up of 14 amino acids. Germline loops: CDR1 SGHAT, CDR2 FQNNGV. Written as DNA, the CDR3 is TGTGCCAGCGCCAGCAGAGGGGTGGTCCGCGAGCAGTACTTC. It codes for CASASRGVVREQYF.

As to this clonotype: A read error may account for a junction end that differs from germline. The CDR3 spells CASSYGAAGRSNEKLFF. Here the CDR3 DNA reads TGTGCCAGTAGTTACGGTGCTGCGGGCAGGAGCAATGAAAAACTGTTTTTT. This rearrangement joins TRBV6-5 to TRBJ1-4; no reliable D call. This CDR3 is 17 amino acids long. Germline values: CDR1 MNHEY, CDR2 SVGAGI.

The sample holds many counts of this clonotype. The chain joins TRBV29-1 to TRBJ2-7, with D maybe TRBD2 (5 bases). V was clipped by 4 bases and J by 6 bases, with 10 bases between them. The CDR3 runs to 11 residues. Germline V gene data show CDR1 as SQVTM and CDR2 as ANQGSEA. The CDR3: CSVASGGEQYF. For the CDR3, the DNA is TGCAGCGTTGCCAGCGGAGGCGAGCAGTACTTC.

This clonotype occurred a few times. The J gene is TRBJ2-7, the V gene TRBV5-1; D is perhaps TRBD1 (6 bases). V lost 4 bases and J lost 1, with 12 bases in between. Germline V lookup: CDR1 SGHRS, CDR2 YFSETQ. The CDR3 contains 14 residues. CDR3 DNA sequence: TGCGCCAGCAGCCCGGACAGCCTTTCCTACGAGCAGTACTTC. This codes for CASSPDSLSYEQYF.

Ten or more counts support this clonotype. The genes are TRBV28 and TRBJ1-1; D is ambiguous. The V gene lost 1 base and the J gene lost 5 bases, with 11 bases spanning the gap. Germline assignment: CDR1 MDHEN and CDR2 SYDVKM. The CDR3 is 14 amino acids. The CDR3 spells CASSLFGLRTEAFF. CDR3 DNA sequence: TGTGCCAGCAGTTTATTTGGCCTCAGGACTGAAGCTTTCTTT.

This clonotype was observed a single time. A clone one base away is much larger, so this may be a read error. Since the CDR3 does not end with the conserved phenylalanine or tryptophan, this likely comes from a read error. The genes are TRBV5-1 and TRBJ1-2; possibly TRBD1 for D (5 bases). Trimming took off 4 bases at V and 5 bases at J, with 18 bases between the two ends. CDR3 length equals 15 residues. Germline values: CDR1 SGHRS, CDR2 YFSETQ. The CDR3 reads CASSATLGGEYGYTL. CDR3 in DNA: TGCGCCAGCAGCGCCACCCTCGGGGGTGAATATGGCTACACCTTA.